This is a list of T cell receptor beta chains from one sample in a study of blood T cell repertoires in COVID-19. Some clones are missing from TCRdb's copy, which holds only in-frame ones; the method was immunoSEQ multiplex PCR. The table records roughly 140,000 clones, approximately 86% of them present only once. The specimen was peripheral blood. The receptors here all came from a man in his 70s with acute or convalescent COVID-19. The CDR3 runs from the conserved cysteine through the conserved F or W. The D gene is left open where the match is weak. Size values are once, few and many counts, or a class for expanded clones, and some rows have none.

size: NA
J: TRBJ1-2
D: TRBD1
V: TRBV27
DNA: TGTGCCAGCAGCGCGGACAGGACAGCTAACTATGGCTACACCTTC
CDR3: CASSADRTANYGYTF

size: once
J: TRBJ1-3
D: NA
V: TRBV6-5
DNA: TGTGCCAGCAGCATGACACAGGGCCAAATAAACACCATATATTTT
CDR3: CASSMTQGQINTIYF

size: NA
J: TRBJ2-4
D: TRBD1
V: TRBV7-9
DNA: TGTGCCAGCAACGACAGGGGGAAAAACATTCAGTACTTC
CDR3: CASNDRGKNIQYF

size: NA
J: TRBJ1-3
D: NA
V: TRBV19
DNA: TGTGCCAGTAGCAAGACAGTCTCGTTTCCCTCTGGAAACACCATATATTTT
CDR3: CASSKTVSFPSGNTIYF

size: NA
J: TRBJ1-5
D: TRBD1
V: TRBV5-5
DNA: TGTGCCAGCACCAAAGAGACAGGGGCTAATCAGCCCCAGCATTTT
CDR3: CASTKETGANQPQHF

size: few
J: TRBJ1-2
D: NA
V: TRBV6-1
DNA: TGTGCCAGCAGTGAGAGGACTTATGGCTACACCTTC
CDR3: CASSERTYGYTF

size: NA
J: TRBJ2-3
D: TRBD2
V: TRBV2
DNA: TGTGCCACCCGGACTAGCGGGGGTTGGGATACGCAGTATTTT
CDR3: CATRTSGGWDTQYF

size: NA
J: TRBJ2-7
D: TRBD1
V: TRBV27
DNA: TGTGCCAGCAGTTTAAGACCGGGACAGGGTGCCTACGAGCAGTACTTC
CDR3: CASSLRPGQGAYEQYF

size: few
J: TRBJ1-1
D: NA
V: TRBV5-1
DNA: TGCGCCAGCAGCCTAGGACTCCCGGGGAACACTGAAGCTTTCTTT
CDR3: CASSLGLPGNTEAFF

size: NA
J: TRBJ2-1
D: TRBD1
V: TRBV7-2
DNA: TGTGCCAGCAGGAACCGGGACAGGGGCCATAATGAGCAGTTCTTC
CDR3: CASRNRDRGHNEQFF

size: once
J: TRBJ2-1
D: TRBD2
V: TRBV10-1
DNA: TGCGCCAGCAGCCCTGGGACTAGCGGGAACAATGAGCAGTTCTTC
CDR3: CASSPGTSGNNEQFF

size: NA
J: TRBJ1-1
D: NA
V: TRBV3-1/TRBV3-2
DNA: TGTGCCAGCAGCGCCGCAGGTCACACTGAAGCTTTCTTT
CDR3: CASSAAGHTEAFF

size: NA
J: TRBJ2-6
D: TRBD1
V: TRBV5-5
DNA: TGTGCCAGCAGCCACCATAGACAGGGGGCGCCTGGGGCCAACGTCCTGACTTTC
CDR3: CASSHHRQGAPGANVLTF

size: few
J: TRBJ2-5
D: NA
V: TRBV7-9
DNA: TGTGCCAGCAGCTTTCAGATCCAAGAGACCCAGTACTTC
CDR3: CASSFQIQETQYF

size: NA
J: TRBJ1-2
D: NA
V: TRBV3-1/TRBV3-2
DNA: TGTGCCAGCAGCCAAGATTTACAGGGCTATGGCTACACCTTC
CDR3: CASSQDLQGYGYTF

size: NA
J: TRBJ2-5
D: NA
V: TRBV5-4
DNA: TGTGCCGGTCGGGCGGGGGCCCAAGAGACCCAGTACTTC
CDR3: CAGRAGAQETQYF

size: NA
J: TRBJ1-1
D: TRBD1
V: TRBV28
DNA: TGTGCCAGCAGTGAGGACAGGGCGAACACTGAAGCTTTCTTT
CDR3: CASSEDRANTEAFF

size: NA
J: TRBJ2-3
D: NA
V: TRBV4-1
DNA: TGCGCCAGCAGCCAACCAAACACAGATACGCAGTATTTT
CDR3: CASSQPNTDTQYF

size: NA
J: TRBJ2-1
D: TRBD2
V: TRBV9
DNA: TGTGCCAGCAGCCCACCTAGCGGGTACTCCTACAATGAGCAGTTCTTC
CDR3: CASSPPSGYSYNEQFF

size: NA
J: TRBJ2-1
D: TRBD2
V: TRBV5-1
DNA: TGCGCCAGCAGCTTGACTACGCGGGGGGTTACCTACAATGAGCAGTTCTTC
CDR3: CASSLTTRGVTYNEQFF

size: NA
J: TRBJ2-3
D: TRBD2
V: TRBV5-1
DNA: TGCGCCAGCAGCACCATAGCGGGAGTTTCGGATACGCAGTATTTT
CDR3: CASSTIAGVSDTQYF

size: once
J: TRBJ1-4
D: NA
V: TRBV29-1
DNA: TGCAGCGTTGAAGATACCCCGAGAGAAAAACTGTTTTTT
CDR3: CSVEDTPREKLFF

size: NA
J: TRBJ2-7
D: TRBD1
V: TRBV19
DNA: TGTGCCAGTAGTAGGTCCGCAGCCCGACAGGGTATCCTCTACGAGCAGTACTTC
CDR3: CASSRSAARQGILYEQYF

size: once
J: TRBJ1-5
D: TRBD1
V: TRBV18
DNA: TGTGCCAGCTCACCAAGGCAGGGGGCGAATCAGCCCCAGCATTTT
CDR3: CASSPRQGANQPQHF

size: NA
J: TRBJ2-1
D: NA
V: TRBV7-9
DNA: TGTGCCAGCAGCTTAGCCTGGGCGAGGGATGGATCCGATGAGCAGTTCTTC
CDR3: CASSLAWARDGSDEQFF

size: NA
J: TRBJ1-5
D: NA
V: TRBV28
DNA: TGTGCCATCACAACCCAAGGCAATCAGCCCCAGCATTTT
CDR3: CAITTQGNQPQHF

size: NA
J: TRBJ2-5
D: NA
V: TRBV6-5
DNA: TGTGCCAGCAGTTACTCAACTAGCAGTGAGACCCAGTACTTC
CDR3: CASSYSTSSETQYF

size: NA
J: TRBJ1-6
D: NA
V: TRBV30
DNA: TGTGCCTGGAGCGACCCTGTGGCAGGATCAGATTCACCCCTCCACTTT
CDR3: CAWSDPVAGSDSPLHF

size: NA
J: TRBJ2-5
D: NA
V: TRBV6-4
DNA: TGTGCCAGCAGTGTAAGAGGGCGGCGGACCCAGTACTTC
CDR3: CASSVRGRRTQYF

size: NA
J: TRBJ1-3
D: NA
V: TRBV19
DNA: TGTGCCAGTAGTACGCAGTCCTCTGGAAACACCATATATTTT
CDR3: CASSTQSSGNTIYF

size: NA
J: TRBJ2-3
D: NA
V: TRBV3-1/TRBV3-2
DNA: TGTGCCAGCAGCCCACGAACTAACACAGATACGCAGTATTTT
CDR3: CASSPRTNTDTQYF

size: once
J: TRBJ2-5
D: TRBD2
V: TRBV6-6
DNA: TGTGCCAGCAGTTCCTTCGGGGGGCAAGAGACCCAGTACTTC
CDR3: CASSSFGGQETQYF

size: NA
J: TRBJ1-4
D: NA
V: TRBV5-1
DNA: TGCGCCAGCAGCTTGGGTGGCGAACTCGGGGGAAAACTGTTTTTT
CDR3: CASSLGGELGGKLFF

size: NA
J: TRBJ2-7
D: NA
V: TRBV3-1/TRBV3-2
DNA: TGTGCCAGCAGTCCCCAAGGGAGAAGCTACGAGCAGTACTTC
CDR3: CASSPQGRSYEQYF

size: NA
J: TRBJ2-7
D: TRBD2
V: TRBV28
DNA: TGTGCCATTCGGACTAGCGCCTCCTACGAGCAGTACTTC
CDR3: CAIRTSASYEQYF

size: NA
J: TRBJ2-5
D: TRBD1
V: TRBV7-2
DNA: TGTGCCAGCAGCTTAGCGACAGGGGGTGGGGAGACCCAGTACTTC
CDR3: CASSLATGGGETQYF

size: NA
J: TRBJ1-4
D: NA
V: TRBV27
DNA: TGTGCCACTTCCGGGACATCGCTAAATGAAAAACTGTTTTTT
CDR3: CATSGTSLNEKLFF

size: NA
J: TRBJ1-1
D: TRBD1
V: TRBV28
DNA: TGTGCCAGCAGTTTGACAGGGCCGGGCACTGAAGCTTTCTTT
CDR3: CASSLTGPGTEAFF

size: once
J: TRBJ1-1
D: TRBD1
V: TRBV12-3/TRBV12-4
DNA: TGTGCCAGCAGTTCGACAGGGTTCGTGGCTTTCTTT
CDR3: CASSSTGFVAFF

size: NA
J: TRBJ2-5
D: TRBD2
V: TRBV7-9
DNA: TGTGCCAGCAGCTTAGCGACTAGCGGGGTGGAGACCCAGTACTTC
CDR3: CASSLATSGVETQYF

size: few
J: TRBJ1-5
D: NA
V: TRBV19
DNA: TGTGCCAGTAGCGCCCGACAGGACTATCAGCCCCAGCATTTT
CDR3: CASSARQDYQPQHF

size: NA
J: TRBJ1-5
D: TRBD1
V: TRBV6-5
DNA: TGTGCCAGCAGTAGGACAGGGCCTCAGCCCCAGCATTTT
CDR3: CASSRTGPQPQHF

size: NA
J: TRBJ2-4
D: NA
V: TRBV7-2
DNA: TGTGCCAGCAGCCCGTGGGGGGCTAGCGGACTCCTAGCCAAAAACATTCAGTACTTC
CDR3: CASSPWGASGLLAKNIQYF

size: few
J: TRBJ1-3
D: NA
V: TRBV3-1/TRBV3-2
DNA: TGTGCCAGCAGCCAGGGGGCAGAAGGAAACACCATATATTTT
CDR3: CASSQGAEGNTIYF

size: NA
J: TRBJ1-2
D: NA
V: TRBV5-1
DNA: TGCGCCAGCAGGAGGGAACCCTACTATGGCTACACCTTC
CDR3: CASRREPYYGYTF

size: NA
J: TRBJ2-7
D: NA
V: TRBV18
DNA: TGTGCCAGCTCACCAAGGACTCTCGCCGAGCAGTACTTC
CDR3: CASSPRTLAEQYF

size: NA
J: TRBJ2-2
D: TRBD2
V: TRBV19
DNA: TGTGCCAGTATCGCTAAGCGGGGGGCCGGCGGGGAGCTGTTTTTT
CDR3: CASIAKRGAGGELFF

size: NA
J: TRBJ1-2
D: TRBD1
V: TRBV5-6
DNA: TGTGCCAGCAGCTCGTTGGGACAGGGCAGTCGCTACACCTTC
CDR3: CASSSLGQGSRYTF

size: NA
J: TRBJ2-7
D: TRBD1
V: TRBV10-3
DNA: TGTGCCATCAGCAAGGACAGGGGGCTGCACGAGCAGTACTTC
CDR3: CAISKDRGLHEQYF

size: NA
J: TRBJ2-2
D: NA
V: TRBV19
DNA: TGTGCCAGTAGTATACGCCTACGGGGGAGGGAGCTGTTTTTT
CDR3: CASSIRLRGRELFF

size: NA
J: TRBJ2-2
D: NA
V: TRBV5-8
DNA: TGTGCCAGCAGCTTGGTGCGGGCGACCGGGGAGCTGTTTTTT
CDR3: CASSLVRATGELFF

size: once
J: TRBJ1-4
D: TRBD1
V: TRBV19
DNA: TGTGCCAGTAGTATGGCAGGGGGTAATGAAAAACTGTTTTTT
CDR3: CASSMAGGNEKLFF